This T cell receptor beta chain emerged from a study of shared clonotypes between healthy human individuals. Naive CD8 cells, CD45RO-negative and positively selected for CCR7, excluded terminally differentiated effector memory CD45RA+ cells. The authors split each subset's genomic DNA evenly across several immunoSEQ plates. The data were produced by immunoSEQ multiplex PCR, yet TCRdb's version contains in-frame clones alone and is incomplete. The table has about 2.2 million clones, about 93% seen once. General study results and limits: Some clonotypes were shared by all four sorted-subset donors, while others were not shared. The non-shared ones had lower generation probabilities than the shared ones.

In the case of this clone: Its antigen is unknown.

The CDR3 runs 12 residues. Germline CDR1 is SEHNR and CDR2 is FQNEAQ (reference sequence). Trimming shortened V by 8 bases and J by 7 bases, and 12 bases separated the two germline ends. Sequenced input: naive CD8+ T cells from PBMCs. The clonotype originates from a man younger than 35 in good health. Some clones in this sample may be carry-over from other donors' samples. The chain has TRBV7-9 and TRBJ2-1; TRBD2 is a possible D gene (6 bases). CDR3 residues: CASLERVNEQFF. CDR3 bases: TGTGCCAGCCTGGAGCGGGTGAATGAGCAGTTCTTC.